These 32 T cell receptor beta chains share one sample of origin, sequenced in a study of response to subunit inactivated influenza vaccine. Each CDR3 protein gets one entry after TCRdb re-called the RT-PCR reads with MiXCR. The sample records a few hundred thousand distinct CDR3 sequences, more than 9% being singletons. The source material was non-naive T cells sorted from PBMCs, sampled 14 to 15 days before vaccination. The receptors derive from a man aged 50-60 years who received an inactivated influenza vaccine.

V usage is TRBV20-1 and J usage is TRBJ2-2; D remains ambiguous. This CDR3 spans 14 amino acids. Trimming removed 7 bases from V and 1 base from J, with 13 bases in between. In germline, CDR1 is DFQATT, CDR2 SNEGSKA (reference sequence). Here the CDR3 DNA reads TGCAGTGTTCCCCCCGCTATGAACACCGGGGAGCTGTTTTTT. The encoded protein is CSVPPAMNTGELFF.

The chain recombines TRBV20-1 with TRBJ1-5; tentatively, D is TRBD1 (5 bases). The V gene lost 6 bases and the J gene lost 0 bases, with 15 bases spanning the gap. The CDR3 extends over 15 amino acids. CDR1 DFQATT and CDR2 SNEGSKA come from the germline V gene (reference sequence). In DNA, the CDR3 is TGCAGTGCCCCGGACGGGGGATATAGCAATCAGCCCCAGCATTTT. Protein product: CSAPDGGYSNQPQHF.

This clonotype turned up a few times. V and J are TRBV30 and TRBJ2-4, with TRBD2 matching 10 bases. CDR3 length: 17 amino acids. Germline V lookup: CDR1 GTSNPN, CDR2 SVGIG (reference sequence). With 2 bases clipped from V and 7 bases from J, the junction kept 14 bases outside the gene matches. The CDR3 nucleotides read TGTGCCTGGAGTCCAACTGCAGCGGGAGGGTCAAGGAACATTCAGTACTTC. It is translated as CAWSPTAAGGSRNIQYF.

This clonotype has more than one count but fewer than ten. This chain links TRBV7-3 with TRBJ2-7; 7 nucleotides agree with TRBD2. The germline V gene encodes CDR1 SGHTA and CDR2 FQGTGA. V was pared by 0 bases and J by 2 bases, with 4 bases of the junction left unmatched. The CDR3 has 15 residues. CDR3 loop: CASSLTGGRTYEQYF. In DNA form, the CDR3 reads TGTGCCAGCAGCTTAACCGGCGGGAGAACCTACGAGCAGTACTTC.

This clonotype was recorded a few times. The chain recombines TRBV4-2 with TRBJ2-2, with D possibly being TRBD1 or TRBD2 (6 bases each). The V and J ends lost 5 bases and 1 base respectively, with 11 bases between them. Germline CDR1 and CDR2: LGHNA and YNFKEQ. This CDR3 is 15 amino acids long. The CDR3 protein is CASSGGLMNTGELFF. Written as DNA, the CDR3 is TGTGCCAGCAGCGGGGGGCTTATGAACACCGGGGAGCTGTTTTTT.

V and J are TRBV4-3 and TRBJ2-1, with TRBD2 matching over 10 bases. CDR3 length: 15 amino acids. J lost 4 bases, V lost 3 bases, and 3 bases had no gene match. The V gene's germline CDR1 is LGHNA and CDR2 YSLEER. For the CDR3, the DNA is TGCGCCAGCAGCCAGGGGACTAGCGCATACAATGAGCAGTTCTTC. Its protein is CASSQGTSAYNEQFF.

In its sample, this clonotype was seen a few times. The chain uses TRBV12-3 or TRBV12-4 and TRBJ2-3; maybe TRBD1 (6 bases). Trimming took 6 bases from V and 4 from J, leaving 11 bases between them. CDR3 size: 13 residues. The CDR3 nucleotides are TGTGCCAGCAGCCGGACAGAAGCAGATACGCAGTATTTT. Amino acid sequence: CASSRTEADTQYF.

This clonotype has ten or more counts. The gene calls are TRBV5-1 and TRBJ2-3; 12 bases map to TRBD1. Trimming removed 0 bases from V and 4 bases from J; junction bases left unmatched: 3. The CDR3 has 16 amino acids. The germline CDR1 and CDR2 sequences are SGHRS and YFSETQ. The CDR3 coding sequence is TGCGCCAGCAGCTTGGACGGGACAGGGGGCCCAGATACGCAGTATTTT. This sequence encodes CASSLDGTGGPDTQYF.

This clonotype was recorded at least ten times. This chain links TRBV3-1 with TRBJ1-6; D unclear. From germline, CDR1 is LGHDT and CDR2 YNNKEL (reference sequence). The CDR3 is 13 amino acids. The V end lost 1 base, the J end lost 7 bases, and 5 bases lay between the germline ends. CDR3 region: CASSQVRNSPLHF. In DNA form, the CDR3 reads TGTGCCAGCAGCCAAGTAAGAAATTCACCCCTCCACTTT. The full variable domain, completed using reference TRBV3-1 and TRBJ1-6, is DTAVSQTPKYLVTQMGNDKSIKCEQNLGHDTMYWYKQDSKKFLKIMFSYNNKELIINETVPNRFSPKSPDKAHLNLHINSLELGDSAVYFCASSQVRNSPLHFGNGTRLTVT.

This clonotype appeared a few times. This rearrangement joins TRBV2 to TRBJ2-3, with 9 bases lining up with TRBD2. The V gene's germline CDR1 is SNHLY and CDR2 FYNNEI. V was clipped by 4 bases and J by 2 bases; unmatched bases: 13. The CDR3 length is 18 residues. DNA of the CDR3: TGTGCCAGCAGTGGGAGTACTAGCGGGCGGCCAGACACAGATACGCAGTATTTT. This codes for CASSGSTSGRPDTDTQYF.

This clonotype was recorded at least ten times. This chain joins TRBV3-1 and TRBJ2-2; 12 bases are a match to TRBD1. The CDR3 extends over 16 amino acids. The V gene's germline CDR1 is LGHDT and CDR2 YNNKEL (reference sequence). J lost 6 bases, V lost 5 bases, and 7 bases had no gene match. The CDR3 DNA reads as TGTGCCAGCAGCGGGACAGGGGGCTACTCGGCCGGGGAGCTGTTTTTT. Its translation is CASSGTGGYSAGELFF.

This sequence joins TRBV18 and TRBJ2-7, with 12 bases that match TRBD1. The CDR3 covers 15 residues. With 2 bases clipped from V and 3 bases from J, the junction kept 2 bases outside the gene matches. Germline V gene data show CDR1 as KGHSH and CDR2 as LQKENI. The CDR3 loop is CASSPGTGGIYEQYF. CDR3 nucleotide sequence: TGTGCCAGCTCACCAGGGACAGGGGGCATCTACGAGCAGTACTTC.

The table lists this clonotype with a few counts. V is TRBV9 and J is TRBJ2-1; the D is unclear. CDR3 length equals 16 residues. Germline CDR1 and CDR2: SGDLS and YYNGEE. The ends were cut back, 4 bases at V and 7 bases at J, with 21 bases in the middle. The CDR3 DNA is TGTGCCAGCAGCCCCTTGGCACCTCCGGTCCCAAATGAGCAGTTCTTC. The encoded protein is CASSPLAPPVPNEQFF.

In its sample, this clonotype was seen a few times. The chain recombines TRBV7-9 with TRBJ1-2; possibly TRBD1 for D (5 bases). V was cut by 1 base and J by 2 bases, with 17 bases left in between. CDR1 SEHNR and CDR2 FQNEAQ come from the germline V gene (reference sequence). The CDR3 extends over 17 amino acids. CDR3 in amino acids: CASSLGVAWGANYGYTF. Written as DNA, the CDR3 is TGTGCCAGCAGCTTAGGGGTTGCATGGGGCGCAAACTATGGCTACACCTTC.

The chain combines TRBV4-1 with TRBJ2-7; D is unresolved. V dropped 4 bases and J dropped 2 bases, with 18 bases sitting between them. The CDR3 totals 16 residues. In germline, CDR1 is MGHRA, CDR2 YSYEKL. The CDR3: CASSPRNIKGTYEQYF. For the CDR3, the DNA is TGCGCCAGCAGCCCCCGAAACATTAAGGGTACCTACGAGCAGTACTTC.

This clonotype was observed a few times. The rearrangement uses TRBV10-3 and TRBJ2-5, with TRBD2 identical over 11 bases. Trimming cost V 9 bases and J 1 base; bases outside gene matches: 19. In germline, CDR1 is ENHRY, CDR2 SYGVKD. The CDR3 runs to 19 residues. The CDR3 sequence is CAITKTPLAGGDVQETQYF. Written as DNA, the CDR3 is TGTGCCATTACAAAAACCCCGCTAGCGGGAGGCGACGTCCAAGAGACCCAGTACTTC.

The genes are TRBV12-3 or TRBV12-4 and TRBJ1-3; D gene unclear. This CDR3 region has 12 residues. Trimming stripped 10 bases from V and 2 bases from J, with 9 bases between. CDR3 amino acids: CATRIAGNTIYF. The CDR3 DNA follows: TGTGCCACCCGGATAGCTGGAAACACCATATATTTT.

This clonotype has only a few counts. The rearrangement joins TRBV5-1 to TRBJ1-1; 11 bases line up with TRBD1. J gave up 5 bases and V 4 bases, and 10 bases lay outside the gene matches. This CDR3 has 16 amino acids. Germline V gene sequence: CDR1 SGHRS, CDR2 YFSETQ. CDR3 protein: CASSGTGGELRTEAFF. DNA of the CDR3: TGCGCCAGCAGCGGGACAGGGGGGGAACTGAGGACTGAAGCTTTCTTT.

The chain recombines TRBV7-8 with TRBJ2-3; TRBD2 matches 7 bases. Germline CDR1 reads SGHVS; CDR2 reads FQNEAQ. The length of the CDR3 is 16 residues. V was pared by 5 bases and J by 10 bases, with 18 bases of the junction left unmatched. The CDR3 DNA follows: TGTGCCAGCAGCCAAACCTCCGGGACTAATGTCTTGTCGCAGTATTTT. This encodes CASSQTSGTNVLSQYF.

This clonotype was observed many times. The rearrangement joins TRBV6-2 or TRBV6-3 to TRBJ2-7, with TRBD2 matching 8 bases. Germline values: CDR1 MNHEY, CDR2 SVGEGT. The trim removed 0 bases at V and 2 bases at J, leaving 3 bases unmatched. CDR3 length equals 15 residues. CDR3 in amino acids: CASSYSRGGAYEQYF. The CDR3 DNA reads TGTGCCAGCAGTTACTCTCGGGGGGGAGCCTACGAGCAGTACTTC.

This clonotype was found many times. The CDR3 nucleotides are TGCGCCAGCAGCCACCGGGACTTCCGTACTTCACCCCTCCACTTT. Translation: CASSHRDFRTSPLHF. V gene TRBV5-1 combines with J gene TRBJ1-6, with D possibly TRBD1 on 5 matching bases. In germline, CDR1 is SGHRS, CDR2 YFSETQ. V dropped 4 bases and J dropped 9 bases, with 17 bases sitting between them. CDR3 length: 15 amino acids.

This clonotype has a handful of counts. CDR3 coding DNA: TGCAGTGCTAGAGCACAAAACTCCTACAATGAGCAGTTCTTC. Translating gives CSARAQNSYNEQFF. V usage is TRBV20-1 and J usage is TRBJ2-1, with D uncertain. Trimming pared 1 base from V and 0 bases from J, leaving 7 bases between. In germline, CDR1 is DFQATT, CDR2 SNEGSKA (reference sequence). This CDR3 has 14 amino acids.

This clonotype occurred many times. The chain employs TRBV2 and TRBJ2-1; D may be TRBD2 (6 bases). Germline values: CDR1 SNHLY, CDR2 FYNNEI. V dropped 6 bases and J dropped 4 bases, with 10 bases sitting between them. This CDR3 comprises 13 residues. The CDR3 DNA follows: TGTGCCAGCAGGATCGGGACTTACAATGAGCAGTTCTTC. It encodes CASRIGTYNEQFF.

This clonotype was observed a handful of times. The chain joins TRBV6-1 to TRBJ2-5; D could derive from TRBD1 or TRBD2 (5 bases each). Germline V CDR1 and CDR2: MNHNS, SASEGT. The CDR3 length is 15 residues. Trimming removed 6 bases at V and 3 bases at J, with 17 bases between. This chain's CDR3 is CASSPLSGPKETQYF. The CDR3 nucleotides read TGTGCCAGCAGCCCGTTGTCGGGGCCGAAAGAGACCCAGTACTTC.

This rearrangement joins TRBV12-3 or TRBV12-4 to TRBJ2-5; D is unresolved. CDR3 length: 13 residues. V lost 8 bases to trimming and J lost 2 bases, with 12 bases between them. CDR3 sequence: CASGRRQQETQYF. For the CDR3, the DNA is TGTGCCAGCGGTCGCAGGCAGCAAGAGACCCAGTACTTC.

CDR3 nucleotides: TGCAGCGTTGAACAGGCAACGAACACTGAAGCTTTCTTT. This encodes CSVEQATNTEAFF. V gene TRBV29-1 combines with J gene TRBJ1-1; D call uncertain. This CDR3 contains 13 residues. V dropped 2 bases and J dropped 1 base, with 8 bases sitting between them. Germline values: CDR1 SQVTM, CDR2 ANQGSEA.

The chain carries TRBV20-1 and TRBJ2-1; 12 positions match TRBD2. The V and J ends lost 6 bases and 1 base, in that order; junction bases with no gene match: 4. The CDR3 has 15 residues. Germline values: CDR1 DFQATT, CDR2 SNEGSKA (reference sequence). CDR3 sequence reads: CSAPLAGGSYNEQFF. The CDR3 nucleotides read TGCAGTGCCCCACTAGCGGGAGGTTCCTACAATGAGCAGTTCTTC.

This clonotype was counted only a few times. The V call is TRBV3-1, the J call TRBJ2-1, with D hard to call. From germline, CDR1 is LGHDT and CDR2 YNNKEL (reference sequence). The CDR3 extends over 14 amino acids. The V gene lost 1 base and the J gene lost 7 bases, with 11 bases spanning the gap. The CDR3, as DNA: TGTGCCAGCAGCCAAGCGGTTATAAGGAATGAGCAGTTCTTC. Translated, it gives CASSQAVIRNEQFF.

This clonotype was recorded a few times. V usage is TRBV4-1 and J usage is TRBJ2-5; D is ambiguous. The germline V and J ends were trimmed by 4 bases and 4 bases, with 10 bases remaining between them. The CDR3 has 13 amino acids. CDR1 and CDR2 (germline): MGHRA, YSYEKL. The DNA for the CDR3 is TGCGCCAGCAGCCTTGGGCCCCCAGAGACCCAGTACTTC. This translates into CASSLGPPETQYF.

This clonotype was seen many times. J is TRBJ1-2 and V is TRBV29-1; 7 nucleotides align to TRBD1. The CDR3 contains 13 residues. Trimming at V came to 5 bases and at J to 4 bases, leaving 7 bases not matched to a gene. From germline, CDR1 is SQVTM and CDR2 ANQGSEA. CDR3 sequence: CSVSQGVVYGYTF. DNA of the CDR3: TGCAGCGTTTCGCAGGGGGTAGTCTATGGCTACACCTTC.

This clonotype has ten or more counts. This rearrangement joins TRBV14 to TRBJ1-2; TRBD1 aligns across 7 bases. This CDR3 has 13 residues. Germline V CDR1 and CDR2: SGHDN, FVKESK. Trimming at V came to 4 bases and at J to 3 bases, leaving 2 bases not matched to a gene. CDR3 DNA: TGTGCCAGCAGCCCTGGACAGGACTATGGCTACACCTTC. This translates into CASSPGQDYGYTF.

V gene TRBV4-3 combines with J gene TRBJ2-3, with 7 bases lining up with TRBD2. The CDR3 has 16 amino acids. CDR1 LGHNA and CDR2 YSLEER come from the germline V gene. Unmatched junction bases numbered 7, after V lost 4 bases and J lost 0 bases. DNA for the CDR3: TGCGCCAGCAGCCCCACCCCGACTAGCAGCACAGATACGCAGTATTTT. It is translated as CASSPTPTSSTDTQYF.